This T cell receptor (beta chain) was profiled in a study of post-analysis software for immune sequencing data. Across the whole study: The patients showed relapsing-remitting, secondary progressive and progressive-relapsing multiple sclerosis courses.

V trimming: 4 bases; J trimming: 6 bases; junction bases outside the gene matches: 9. CDR1 and CDR2 from the germline V gene are SGHRS and YFSETQ. CDR3 length equals 15 residues. Overall study results and limits: Controls significantly exceeded multiple sclerosis patients in normalized Chao1 diversity. Strong co-clustering by F measure was seen for same-batch samples. There were about five TRBV segments more frequent in patients than controls, and TRBV5-6, TRBV5-1 and TRBV20-1 were among them.

TCR beta libraries were prepared from cDNA with unique molecular identifiers. Starting from about 1 to 10 million T cells, the study yielded a few hundred thousand cDNA molecules. Using its own MiXCR run on the PCR reads, TCRdb lists one record per CDR3 protein. The table lists 820,000 or so distinct CDR3 sequences, about 57% of them singletons. On this clonotype: Its antigen is unidentified.

The chain links TRBV5-1 to TRBJ2-3, with TRBD1 matching 9 bases. Sequencing was done on a sample of blood. This TCR derives from a girl aged 10 to 17 with multiple sclerosis. CDR3 sequence reads: CASSRDRGGWDTQYF. The DNA of the CDR3 is TGCGCCAGCAGCCGAGACAGGGGGGGATGGGATACGCAGTATTTT.